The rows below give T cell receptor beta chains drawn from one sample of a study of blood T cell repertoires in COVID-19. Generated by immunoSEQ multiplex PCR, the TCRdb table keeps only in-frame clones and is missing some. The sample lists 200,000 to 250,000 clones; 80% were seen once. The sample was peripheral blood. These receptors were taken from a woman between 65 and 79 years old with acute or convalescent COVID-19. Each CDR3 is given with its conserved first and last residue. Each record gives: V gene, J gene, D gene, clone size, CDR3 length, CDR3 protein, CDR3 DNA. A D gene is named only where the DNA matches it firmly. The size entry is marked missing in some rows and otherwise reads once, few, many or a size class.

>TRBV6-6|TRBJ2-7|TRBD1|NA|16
CASSSVPGQGFYEQYF
TGTGCCAGCAGTTCCGTGCCGGGACAGGGGTTTTACGAGCAGTACTTC
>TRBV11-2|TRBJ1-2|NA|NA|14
CASSSNRHILVYAF
TGTGCCAGCAGCTCAAACAGGCATATTCTAGTCTATGCCTTC
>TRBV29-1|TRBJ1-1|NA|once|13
CSATQTANTEAFF
TGCAGCGCGACGCAAACAGCGAACACTGAAGCTTTCTTT
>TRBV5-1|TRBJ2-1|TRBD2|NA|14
CASSVGLVDNEQFF
TGCGCCAGCAGCGTCGGACTAGTCGACAATGAGCAGTTCTTC
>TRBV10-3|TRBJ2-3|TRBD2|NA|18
CASRRRSSGRTSTDTQYF
TGTGCCTCCAGGCGTAGGTCCAGCGGGAGGACTAGCACAGATACGCAGTATTTT
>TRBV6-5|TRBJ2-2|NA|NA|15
CASSPRRLRTGELFF
TGTGCCAGCAGCCCCAGGAGGTTACGAACCGGGGAGCTGTTTTTT
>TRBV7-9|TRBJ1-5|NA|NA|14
CASSRGGGDQPQHF
TGTGCCAGCAGTCGAGGGGGAGGGGATCAGCCCCAGCATTTT
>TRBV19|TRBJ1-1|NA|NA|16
CASSISSGWPETEAFF
TGTGCCAGTAGTATATCTAGCGGGTGGCCGGAAACTGAAGCTTTCTTT
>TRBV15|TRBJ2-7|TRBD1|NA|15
CATSRGTGNSYEQYF
TGTGCCACCAGCAGAGGGACAGGCAACTCCTACGAGCAGTACTTC
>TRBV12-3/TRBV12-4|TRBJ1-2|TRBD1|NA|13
CANRIKGAYGYTF
TGTGCCAACCGGATTAAGGGGGCCTATGGCTACACCTTC
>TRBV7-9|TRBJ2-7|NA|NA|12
CASSIDRYEQYF
TGTGCCAGCAGCATAGACAGGTACGAGCAGTACTTC
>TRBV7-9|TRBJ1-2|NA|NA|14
CASILSGISDGYTF
TGTGCCAGCATCCTCTCGGGAATCAGTGATGGCTACACCTTC
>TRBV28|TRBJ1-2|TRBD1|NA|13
CASSLGTGNGYTF
TGTGCCAGCAGTTTGGGGACAGGGAATGGCTACACCTTC
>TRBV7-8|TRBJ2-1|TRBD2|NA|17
CASSPGGGRPSYNEQFF
TGTGCCAGCAGTCCTGGGGGCGGGAGGCCTTCGTACAATGAGCAGTTCTTC
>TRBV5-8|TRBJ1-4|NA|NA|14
CASSRGRTNEKLFF
TGTGCCAGCAGCCGGGGGAGAACTAATGAAAAACTGTTTTTT
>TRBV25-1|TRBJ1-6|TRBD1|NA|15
CASSDAGGPNSPLHF
TGTGCCAGCAGTGACGCAGGGGGCCCGAATTCACCCCTCCACTTT
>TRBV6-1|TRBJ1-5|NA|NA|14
CASSEGHYNQPQHF
TGTGCCAGCAGTGAGGGACACTACAATCAGCCCCAGCATTTT
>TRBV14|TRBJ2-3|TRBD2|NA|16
CASSTRLAGAGDTQYF
TGTGCCAGCAGCACCCGACTAGCGGGAGCGGGAGATACGCAGTATTTT
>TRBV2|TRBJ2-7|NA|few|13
CASNQGGLGEQYF
TGTGCCAGCAATCAGGGAGGATTGGGCGAGCAGTACTTC
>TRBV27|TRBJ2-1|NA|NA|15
CASSSSVSSYNEQFF
TGTGCCAGCAGTTCTAGCGTTAGCTCCTACAATGAGCAGTTCTTC
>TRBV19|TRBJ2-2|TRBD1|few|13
CASSTDRVGELFF
TGTGCCAGTAGTACTGACAGGGTCGGGGAGCTGTTTTTT
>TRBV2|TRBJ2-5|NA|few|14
CASSDGGAGETQYF
TGTGCCAGCAGTGATGGGGGGGCTGGAGAGACCCAGTACTTC
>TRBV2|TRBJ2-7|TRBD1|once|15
CASSFGQDPTYEQYF
TGTGCCAGCAGCTTCGGACAGGACCCAACCTACGAGCAGTACTTC
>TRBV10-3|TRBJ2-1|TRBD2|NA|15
CAISTGTSGSDEQFF
TGTGCCATCAGTACCGGGACTAGCGGGAGTGATGAGCAGTTCTTC
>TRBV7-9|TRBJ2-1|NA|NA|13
CASSLAGFNEQFF
TGTGCCAGCAGCTTGGCAGGGTTCAATGAGCAGTTCTTC
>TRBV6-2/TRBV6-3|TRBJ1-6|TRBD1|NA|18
CASSWSPGQAVYNSPLHF
TGTGCCAGCAGTTGGTCCCCGGGACAGGCCGTTTATAATTCACCCCTCCACTTT
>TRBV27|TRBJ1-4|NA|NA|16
CASSPPRRTRNEKLFF
TGTGCCAGCAGTCCCCCGAGGAGGACCCGTAATGAAAAACTGTTTTTT
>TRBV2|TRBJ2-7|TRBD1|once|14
CASSEGQGAQEQYF
TGTGCCAGCAGTGAAGGGCAGGGGGCGCAGGAGCAGTACTTC
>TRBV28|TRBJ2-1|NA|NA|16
CASSLMSRGNYNEQFF
TGTGCCAGCAGTTTAATGTCCAGGGGCAACTACAATGAGCAGTTCTTC
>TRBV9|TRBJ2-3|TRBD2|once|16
CASSVGEGLRTDTQYF
TGTGCCAGCAGCGTAGGGGAGGGCCTCCGCACAGATACGCAGTATTTT
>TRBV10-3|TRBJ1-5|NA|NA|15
CAISETGNSNQPQHF
TGTGCCATCAGTGAGACAGGGAACAGCAATCAGCCCCAGCATTTT
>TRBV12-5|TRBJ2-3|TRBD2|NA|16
CASGLVRGTSLDTQYF
TGTGCTAGTGGTTTGGTAAGAGGGACTAGTTTAGATACGCAGTATTTT
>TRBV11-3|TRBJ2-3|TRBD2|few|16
CASSRGTSGSTDTQYF
TGTGCCAGCAGCCGCGGGACTAGCGGGAGCACAGATACGCAGTATTTT
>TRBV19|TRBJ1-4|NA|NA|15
CASSIDRQLNEKLFF
TGTGCCAGTAGTATAGATCGACAGCTTAATGAAAAACTGTTTTTT
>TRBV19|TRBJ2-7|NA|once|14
CASSIVFWGDEQYF
TGTGCCAGTAGTATAGTTTTTTGGGGCGACGAGCAGTACTTC
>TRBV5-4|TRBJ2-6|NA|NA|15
CASSLGRGGANVLTF
TGTGCCAGCAGCTTGGGCAGGGGTGGGGCCAACGTCCTGACTTTC
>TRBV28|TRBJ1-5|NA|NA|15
CASSPRGGTQWPQHF
TGTGCCAGCAGCCCACGGGGCGGGACCCAGTGGCCCCAGCATTTT
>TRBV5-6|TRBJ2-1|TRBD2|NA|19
CASVTSGTSGGLWENEQFF
TGTGCCAGTGTTACATCCGGGACTAGCGGGGGCCTCTGGGAAAATGAGCAGTTCTTC
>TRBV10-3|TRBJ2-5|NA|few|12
CASGAMRETQYF
TGTGCCAGCGGGGCTATGAGAGAGACCCAGTACTTC
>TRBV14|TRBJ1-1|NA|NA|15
CASSPLTPVNTEAFF
TGTGCCAGCAGCCCATTAACACCAGTGAACACTGAAGCTTTCTTT
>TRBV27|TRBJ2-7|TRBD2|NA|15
CASSSSGLLSYEQYF
TGTGCCAGCAGCTCTAGCGGCCTTCTTTCCTACGAGCAGTACTTC
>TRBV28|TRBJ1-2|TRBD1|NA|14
CASSGQGRGYGYTF
TGTGCCAGCAGCGGACAGGGCAGAGGCTATGGCTACACCTTC